The rows below give T cell receptor beta chains drawn from one sample of a study of CD8+CD57+ T cells in acquired aplastic anemia. TCRdb re-analysed the reads in MiXCR, keeping a single row per CDR3 protein. The sample lists over 150,000 distinct CDR3 sequences; around 48% were seen once. The sequencing sample was made of sorted CD4+, CD8+, or CD8+CD57+ T cells (not recorded which) from PBMCs. These receptors came from a human donor with aplastic anemia. CDR3s include the opening cysteine and the closing phenylalanine or tryptophan. The D gene is left open where the match is weak. For some rows the clone size is stated as once, few or many, or as a class when expanded; others skip it.

many	12	TRBJ1-2	TRBV5-6	NA	TGTGCCAGCAACACAGTGGATTATGGCTACACCTTC	CASNTVDYGYTF
NA	14	TRBJ1-2	TRBV12-3/TRBV12-4	NA	TGTGCCATCAGCCGCTCGAAGGGGCACTATGGCTACACCTTC	CAISRSKGHYGYTF
NA	18	TRBJ2-5	TRBV24-1	NA	TGTGCCACCAGTGATACTAGGGACCTGGATGAGGTCAGGGAGACCCAGTACTTC	CATSDTRDLDEVRETQYF
NA	15	TRBJ2-7	TRBV7-2	NA	TGTGCCAGCAGTCAAGACAGAATGACACACTACGAGCAGTACTTC	CASSQDRMTHYEQYF
many	14	TRBJ1-3	TRBV9	NA	TGTGCCAGCAGCGTAGCGCAGGTCGGAAACACCATATATTTT	CASSVAQVGNTIYF
many	16	TRBJ2-2	TRBV7-2	TRBD2	TGTGCCAGCAGACAAACTAGCGGGAGTGTGAGCGGGGAGCTGTTTTTT	CASRQTSGSVSGELFF
once	15	TRBJ2-3	TRBV11-2	TRBD2	TGTGCCAGCAGCGCAATAGCGGGGAGCACAGATACGCAGTATTTT	CASSAIAGSTDTQYF
NA	16	TRBJ1-2	TRBV7-3	TRBD1	TGTGCTAGCAGCCCCTCCGGGACAGGGTATAACTATGGCTACACCTTC	CASSPSGTGYNYGYTF
NA	17	TRBJ2-1	TRBV12-3/TRBV12-4	TRBD2	TGTGCCAGCAGTTCGACTAGCGGGGGGGCCGTGAGGAATGAGCAGTTCTTC	CASSSTSGGAVRNEQFF
once	15	TRBJ2-3	TRBV20-1	TRBD2	TGCAGTGCGCGACTAGCGGGATTCAGCACAGATACGCAGTATTTT	CSARLAGFSTDTQYF
many	11	TRBJ1-1	TRBV12-3/TRBV12-4	NA	TGTGCCAGCAGGAGAGTCGCTGAAGCTTTCTTT	CASRRVAEAFF
NA	13	TRBJ2-7	TRBV19	NA	TGTGCCAGTAGTTGGGGGACACAATACGAGCAGTACTTC	CASSWGTQYEQYF
NA	13	TRBJ2-1	TRBV10-3	TRBD2	TGTGCCATCAGGACTAGCGGATACAATGAGCAGTTCTTC	CAIRTSGYNEQFF
many	12	TRBJ2-7	TRBV2	TRBD1	TGTGCCAGCAGCGGACCGGGACAGGAGCAGTACTTC	CASSGPGQEQYF